The 5 T cell receptor beta chains listed next were all sequenced from one sample in a study of PD-L1 blockade in urothelial cancer. This sample's time point: pretreatment peripheral blood. Generated by immunoSEQ multiplex PCR, the TCRdb table keeps only in-frame clones and is missing some. The table includes approximately 50,000 clones, 82% detected once. The sequencing used PBMCs, collected around atezolizumab (anti-PD-L1) treatment. These receptors were taken from a man in his forties or fifties with urothelial cancer.

The rearrangement uses TRBV2 and TRBJ2-3, with a weak D call TRBD2 (6 bases). The V gene lost 5 bases and the J gene lost 4 bases, with 25 bases spanning the gap. Germline V lookup: CDR1 SNHLY, CDR2 FYNNEI. The CDR3 loop spans 18 amino acids. CDR3 DNA: TGTGCCAGCAGTCCCTCCGCGGGGTTTGGACTATACGCAGATACGCAGTATTTT. The encoded protein is CASSPSAGFGLYADTQYF. The entire variable domain, with the rest obtained from reference TRBV2 and TRBJ2-3, is as follows: EPEVTQTPSHQVTQMGQEVILRCVPISNHLYFYWYRQILGQKVEFLVSFYNNEISEKSEIFDDQFSVERPDGSNFTLKIRSTKLEDSAMYFCASSPSAGFGLYADTQYFGPGTRLTVL.

The chain couples TRBV12-5 to TRBJ1-5; a possible D gene is TRBD1 (6 bases). V was trimmed by 1 base and J by 11 bases, leaving 18 bases between them. This CDR3 has 15 amino acids. From germline, CDR1 is LGHNT and CDR2 FRNRAP. The DNA of the CDR3 is TGTGCTAGTGGTTTGGACCCCGGGGGGGCTGGGACCCAGCATTTT. This encodes CASGLDPGGAGTQHF. Drawing the rest from reference TRBV12-5 and TRBJ1-5, the complete variable domain is DARVTQTPRHKVTEMGQEVTMRCQPILGHNTVFWYRQTMMQGLELLAYFRNRAPLDDSGMPKDRFSAEMPDATLATLKIQPSEPRDSAVYFCASGLDPGGAGTQHFGDGTRLSIL.

CDR3 DNA: TGCGCCAGCAGCCCCGGGACAGGGGTAGAGACCCAGTACTTC. Residues: CASSPGTGVETQYF. The chain employs TRBV5-1 and TRBJ2-5, with 10 bases that match TRBD1. Unmatched junction bases numbered 4, after V lost 4 bases and J lost 4 bases. The germline CDR1 and CDR2 sequences are SGHRS and YFSETQ. This CDR3 comprises 14 residues. Full variable domain (missing parts from reference TRBV5-1 and TRBJ2-5): KAGVTQTPRYLIKTRGQQVTLSCSPISGHRSVSWYQQTPGQGLQFLFEYFSETQRNKGNFPGRFSGRQFSNSRSEMNVSTLELGDSALYLCASSPGTGVETQYFGPGTRLLVL.

V is TRBV18 and J is TRBJ1-1; weak D call: TRBD1 (5 bases). The CDR3 spans 17 residues. Germline V CDR1 and CDR2: KGHSH, LQKENI. Trimming shortened V by 2 bases and J by 1 base, and 17 bases separated the two germline ends. CDR3 in DNA: TGTGCCAGCTCACCAATGCAGGGTGGTTCGAGGAACACTGAAGCTTTCTTT. Encoded protein: CASSPMQGGSRNTEAFF.

The chain couples TRBV2 to TRBJ1-2; the match to TRBD1 covers 8 bases. Per germline, CDR1 SNHLY and CDR2 FYNNEI. Germline trimming cut 6 bases from V and 4 bases from J; bases unmatched to any gene: 4. The CDR3 covers 13 residues. The CDR3 DNA reads TGTGCCAGCAGCGGACAGGGAATCTATGGCTACACCTTC. It translates to CASSGQGIYGYTF.